This T cell receptor beta chain was sequenced for a study of tumor and adjacent non-tumor tissue in lung cancer. This sample's RNA came from whole unsorted tissue. Distant lung tissue was collected more than 3 cm away from the tumor edge. The CDR3 has 14 residues. Germline loops: CDR1 SQVTM, CDR2 ANQGSEA. Three rounds of nested PCR, following a modified ARM-PCR protocol, produced the TCRbeta library. One entry per CDR3 protein results from TCRdb running MiXCR on the multiplex PCR reads. Of roughly 120,000 distinct CDR3 sequences in the sample, 60% to 80% are singletons; the top ten hold 15% to 20%. A word on this clonotype: One end of the junction fails to match germline, which may point to a read error.

The specimen sequenced was distant non-tumor lung tissue. This receptor was taken from a man aged 55 to 70 with non-small cell lung cancer. The chain is built from TRBV29-1 and TRBJ2-5; no clear D gene. The CDR3 spells CSVEGEQNQESQYF. The CDR3, as DNA: TGCAGCGTTGAAGGAGAACAGAACCAAGAGAGCCAGTATTTC.